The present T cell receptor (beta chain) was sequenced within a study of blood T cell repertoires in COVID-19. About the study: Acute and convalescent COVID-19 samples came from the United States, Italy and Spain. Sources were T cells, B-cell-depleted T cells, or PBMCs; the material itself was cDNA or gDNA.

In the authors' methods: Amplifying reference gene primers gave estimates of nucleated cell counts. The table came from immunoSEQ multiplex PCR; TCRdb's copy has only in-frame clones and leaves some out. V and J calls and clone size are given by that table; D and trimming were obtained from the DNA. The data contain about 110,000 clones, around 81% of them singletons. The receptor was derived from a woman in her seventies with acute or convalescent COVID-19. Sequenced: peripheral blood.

CDR3: CASSQATSGIRTDTQYF. Written as DNA, the CDR3 is TGTGCCAGCAGCCAAGCCACTAGCGGGATCCGCACAGATACGCAGTATTTT. The chain employs TRBV3-1 (or the pseudogene TRBV3-2) and TRBJ2-3, with TRBD2 matching over 10 bases. V lost 1 base to trimming and J lost 1 base; unmatched junction nucleotides: 5. The CDR3 length is 17 residues. Germline lookup yields CDR1 LGHDT and CDR2 YNNKEL (reference sequence).